Each of the 6 T cell receptor beta chains below was sequenced from the same sample in a study of cytomegalovirus exposure and HLA in healthy donors (dated by TCRdb to between 2016 and 2019). The library was made by the immunoSEQ multiplex PCR assay. A mixture of 60 forward primers for TCR Vbeta segments and 13 reverse primers for TCR Jbeta segments was used in the multiplex PCR. TCRdb re-hosts the immuneACCESS table, in-frame sequences only. Its copies lack some clones; in the studies checked, an unresolved V gene accounts for under half of them, and the cause for the rest is not known. Counted in this sample were approximately 150,000 clones; around 66% of them appeared once. The top ten clonotypes cover under 3% of the sample. The sample comprised PBMCs. The receptor source for this set is a woman in her thirties in good health and CMV-seropositive.

The chain employs TRBV5-6 and TRBJ2-3; 9 bases fit TRBD2. The CDR3 runs 16 residues. CDR1 and CDR2 (germline): SGHDT, YYEEEE. V trimming: 0 bases; J trimming: 5 bases; junction bases outside the gene matches: 7. The CDR3 nucleotides are TGTGCCAGCAGCTTGGAGCTAGCGGGGCGAGGAGATACGCAGTATTTT. Protein sequence: CASSLELAGRGDTQYF.

This clone was counted between two and nine times. The CDR3 reads CASSIEDSTNTEAFF. The CDR3 DNA follows: TGTGCCAGTAGTATTGAGGACAGTACAAACACTGAAGCTTTCTTT. V gene TRBV19 combines with J gene TRBJ1-1, with a tentative D call TRBD1 (6 bases). The germline gives CDR1 LNHDA, CDR2 SQIVND (reference sequence). V gave up 3 bases and J gave up 2 bases, with 13 bases separating them. The length of the CDR3 is 15 residues.

This rearrangement joins TRBV6-5 to TRBJ2-7; D uncertain. V was shortened by 6 bases and J by 0 bases, with 12 bases between the two germline ends. In germline, CDR1 is MNHEY, CDR2 SVGAGI. The CDR3 loop spans 14 amino acids. In nucleotides, the CDR3 is TGTGCCAGCAGGCTTCGCGCGAGCTCCTACGAGCAGTACTTC. Its protein product is CASRLRASSYEQYF.

This rearrangement joins TRBV4-2 to TRBJ2-3, with D unresolved. V shed 1 base and J shed 3 bases, with 11 bases lying between them. The CDR3 covers 15 residues. Germline CDR1 reads LGHNA; CDR2 reads YNFKEQ. The CDR3 here is CASSQGSWRTDTQYF. Written as DNA, the CDR3 is TGTGCCAGCAGCCAAGGTAGCTGGCGGACAGATACGCAGTATTTT.

This clone was recorded a few times. The chain has TRBV2 and TRBJ1-6; perhaps TRBD1 as D (5 bases). In germline, CDR1 is SNHLY, CDR2 FYNNEI. The CDR3 sequence is 13 residues long. V was trimmed by 10 bases and J by 9 bases, leaving 16 bases between them. The CDR3: CANAIDRFSPLHF. The CDR3 coding sequence is TGTGCCAACGCCATTGACAGATTTTCACCCCTCCACTTT.

This clone was counted between two and nine times. CDR3 DNA: TGTGCCAGTAGTTTAGGGATAAACAGGGGAGGAGAAAAACTGTTTTTT. Protein sequence: CASSLGINRGGEKLFF. V usage is TRBV19 and J usage is TRBJ1-4; 7 bases agree with TRBD1. V gave up 5 bases and J gave up 8 bases; unmatched junction bases: 14. The CDR3 is 16 amino acids. The germline V gene has CDR1 LNHDA and CDR2 SQIVND (reference sequence).